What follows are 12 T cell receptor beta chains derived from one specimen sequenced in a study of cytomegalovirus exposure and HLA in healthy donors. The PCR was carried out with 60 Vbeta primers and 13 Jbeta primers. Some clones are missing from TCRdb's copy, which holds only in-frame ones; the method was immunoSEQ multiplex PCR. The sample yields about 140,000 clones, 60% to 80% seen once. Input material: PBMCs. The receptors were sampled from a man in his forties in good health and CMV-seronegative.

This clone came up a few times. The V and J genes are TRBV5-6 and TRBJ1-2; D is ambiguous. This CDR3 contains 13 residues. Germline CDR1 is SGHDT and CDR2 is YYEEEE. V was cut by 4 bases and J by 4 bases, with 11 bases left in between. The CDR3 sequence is CASSPLSGYGYTF. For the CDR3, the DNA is TGTGCCAGCAGCCCCCTCTCGGGCTATGGCTACACCTTC.

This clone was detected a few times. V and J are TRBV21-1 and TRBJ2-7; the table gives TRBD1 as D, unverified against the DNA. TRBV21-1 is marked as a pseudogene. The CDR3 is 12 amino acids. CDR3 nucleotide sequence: TGTGCCGCCTACAGGGGGCTGGGGGAGCAGTACTTC. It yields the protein CAAYRGLGEQYF.

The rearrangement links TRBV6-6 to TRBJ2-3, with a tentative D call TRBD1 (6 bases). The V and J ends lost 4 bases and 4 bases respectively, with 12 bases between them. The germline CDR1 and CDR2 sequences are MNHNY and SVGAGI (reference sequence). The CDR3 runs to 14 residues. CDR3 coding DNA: TGTGCCAGCAGTTTTCAGGGGTCGTCAGATACGCAGTATTTT. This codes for CASSFQGSSDTQYF.

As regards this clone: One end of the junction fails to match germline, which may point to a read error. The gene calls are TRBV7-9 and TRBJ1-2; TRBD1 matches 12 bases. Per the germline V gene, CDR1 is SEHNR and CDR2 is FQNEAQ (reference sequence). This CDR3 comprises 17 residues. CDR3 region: CASSPGDRGRQDYGHTF. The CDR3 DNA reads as TGTGCCAGCAGCCCAGGGGACAGGGGGCGGCAGGACTATGGCCACACCTTC.

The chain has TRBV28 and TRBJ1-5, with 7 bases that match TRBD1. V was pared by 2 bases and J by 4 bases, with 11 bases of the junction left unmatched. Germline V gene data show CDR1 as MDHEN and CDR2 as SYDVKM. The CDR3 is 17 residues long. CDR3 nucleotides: TGTGCCAGCAGTTTAGGTTGGAGGGGGCTTGAGAATCAGCCCCAGCATTTT. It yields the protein CASSLGWRGLENQPQHF.

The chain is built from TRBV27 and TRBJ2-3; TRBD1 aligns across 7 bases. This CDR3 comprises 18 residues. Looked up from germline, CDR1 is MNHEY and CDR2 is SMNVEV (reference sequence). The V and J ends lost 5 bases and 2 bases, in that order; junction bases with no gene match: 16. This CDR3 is CASSPTTTGIAATDTQYF. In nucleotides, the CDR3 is TGTGCCAGCAGTCCGACTACGACAGGGATTGCGGCCACAGATACGCAGTATTTT.

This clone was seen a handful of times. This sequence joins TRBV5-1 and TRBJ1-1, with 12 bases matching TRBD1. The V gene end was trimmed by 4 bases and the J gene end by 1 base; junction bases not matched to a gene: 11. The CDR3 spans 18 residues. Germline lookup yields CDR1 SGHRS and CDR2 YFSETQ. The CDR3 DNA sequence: TGCGCCAGCAGCCGATCGGGACAGGGGGCGAAGGGGAACACTGAAGCTTTCTTT. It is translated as CASSRSGQGAKGNTEAFF.

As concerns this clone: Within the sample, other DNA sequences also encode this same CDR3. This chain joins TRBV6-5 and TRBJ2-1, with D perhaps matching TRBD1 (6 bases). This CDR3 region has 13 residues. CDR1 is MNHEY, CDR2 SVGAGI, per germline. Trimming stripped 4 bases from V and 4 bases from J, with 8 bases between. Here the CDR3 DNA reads TGTGCCAGCAGTTTGGACAGTTACAATGAGCAGTTCTTC. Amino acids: CASSLDSYNEQFF.

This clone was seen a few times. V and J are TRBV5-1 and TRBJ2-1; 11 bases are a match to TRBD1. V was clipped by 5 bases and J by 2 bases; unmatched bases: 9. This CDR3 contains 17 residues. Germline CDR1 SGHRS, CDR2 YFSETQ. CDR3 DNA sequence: TGCGCCAGCAGTCGGACAGGGGGCTTAAGCCCCTACAATGAGCAGTTCTTC. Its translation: CASSRTGGLSPYNEQFF.

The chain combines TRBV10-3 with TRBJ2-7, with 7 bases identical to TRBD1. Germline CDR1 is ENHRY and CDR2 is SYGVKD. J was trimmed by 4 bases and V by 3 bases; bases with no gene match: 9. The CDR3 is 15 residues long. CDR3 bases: TGTGCCATCAGTGACAATACAGGGGTTTGGTACGAGCAGTACTTC. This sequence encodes CAISDNTGVWYEQYF.

The CDR3 reads CSVQRLNTGELFF. DNA of the CDR3: TGCAGCGTTCAGCGGTTAAACACCGGGGAGCTGTTTTTT. The chain is built from TRBV29-1 and TRBJ2-2; D might be TRBD2 (5 bases). This CDR3 is 13 amino acids long. Trimming stripped 5 bases from V and 2 bases from J, with 9 bases between. The germline V gene encodes CDR1 SQVTM and CDR2 ANQGSEA.

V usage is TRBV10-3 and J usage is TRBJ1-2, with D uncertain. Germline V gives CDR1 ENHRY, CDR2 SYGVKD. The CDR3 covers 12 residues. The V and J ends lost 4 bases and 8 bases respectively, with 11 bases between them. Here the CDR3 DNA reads TGTGCCATCAGTGGATCGGGGAGGGGCTACACCTTC. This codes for CAISGSGRGYTF.